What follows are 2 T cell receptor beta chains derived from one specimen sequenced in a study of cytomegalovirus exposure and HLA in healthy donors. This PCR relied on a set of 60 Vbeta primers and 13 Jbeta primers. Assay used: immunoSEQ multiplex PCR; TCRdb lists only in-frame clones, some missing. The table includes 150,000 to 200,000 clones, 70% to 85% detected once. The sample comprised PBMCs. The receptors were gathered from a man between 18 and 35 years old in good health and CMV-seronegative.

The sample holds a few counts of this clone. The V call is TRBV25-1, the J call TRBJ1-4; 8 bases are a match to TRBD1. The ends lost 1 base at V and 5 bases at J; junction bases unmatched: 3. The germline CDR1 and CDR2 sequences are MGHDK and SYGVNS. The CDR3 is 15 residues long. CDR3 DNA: TGTGCCAGCAGTGAATCCGGGACAGGCAATGAAAAACTGTTTTTT. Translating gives CASSESGTGNEKLFF.

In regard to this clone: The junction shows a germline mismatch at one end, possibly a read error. CDR3 region: CASSLDSSYEQYF. The CDR3 DNA reads TGTGCCAGCAGCCTAGATAGCAGCTACGAGCAGTACTTC. The chain couples TRBV11-2 to TRBJ2-7; unclear D gene. Germline loops: CDR1 SGHAT, CDR2 FQNNGV. This CDR3 is built from 13 residues.